This TCR beta chain was recorded in a study of shared clonotypes between healthy human individuals. The protocol was immunoSEQ multiplex PCR, while the TCRdb copy is restricted to in-frame clones and leaves out a portion. Seen here are some 2,000,000 clones, 85% to 95% observed once, and the top ten hold more than 0.1%. This TCR was recovered from a young man in good health. The specimen was naive CD4+ T cells sorted from blood. Subset noted: CD45RA+ positively selected.

CDR3 DNA: TGCAGTGCTAGTACAGTTGGCGGCTACACCTTC. Its translation: CSASTVGGYTF. The chain recombines TRBV20-1 with TRBJ1-2; the D is unclear. V was pared by 3 bases and J by 8 bases, with 10 bases between. The CDR3 runs to 11 residues. From germline, CDR1 is DFQATT and CDR2 SNEGSKA (reference sequence).